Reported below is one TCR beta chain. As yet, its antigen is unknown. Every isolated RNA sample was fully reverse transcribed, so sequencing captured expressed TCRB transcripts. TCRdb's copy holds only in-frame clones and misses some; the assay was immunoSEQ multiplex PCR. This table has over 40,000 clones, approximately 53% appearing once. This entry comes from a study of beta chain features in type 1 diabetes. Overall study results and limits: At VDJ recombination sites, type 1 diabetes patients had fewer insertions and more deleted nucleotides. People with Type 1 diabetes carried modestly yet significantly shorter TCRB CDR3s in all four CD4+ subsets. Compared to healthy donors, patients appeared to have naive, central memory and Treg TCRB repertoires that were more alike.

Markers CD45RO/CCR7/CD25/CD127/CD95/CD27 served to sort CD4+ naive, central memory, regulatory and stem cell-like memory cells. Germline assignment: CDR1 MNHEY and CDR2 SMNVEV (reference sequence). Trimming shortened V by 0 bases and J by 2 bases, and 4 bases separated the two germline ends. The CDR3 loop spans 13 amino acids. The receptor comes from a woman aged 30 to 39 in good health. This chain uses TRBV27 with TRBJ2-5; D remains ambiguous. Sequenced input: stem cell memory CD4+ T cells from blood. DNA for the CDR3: TGTGCCAGCAGTTTATCGAGGCAAGAGACCCAGTACTTC. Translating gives CASSLSRQETQYF.